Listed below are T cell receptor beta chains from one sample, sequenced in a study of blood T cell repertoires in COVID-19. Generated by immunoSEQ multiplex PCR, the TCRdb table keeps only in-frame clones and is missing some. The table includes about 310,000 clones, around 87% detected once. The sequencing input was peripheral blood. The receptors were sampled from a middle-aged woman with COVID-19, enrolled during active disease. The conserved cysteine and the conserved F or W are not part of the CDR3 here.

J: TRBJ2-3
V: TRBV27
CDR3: ASSMDRVLTDTQY

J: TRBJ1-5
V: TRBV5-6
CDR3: ASSLGQGSQPQH

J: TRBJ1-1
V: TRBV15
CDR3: ATSRAGEAF

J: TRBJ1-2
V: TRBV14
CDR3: ASSQVWGQGANYGYT

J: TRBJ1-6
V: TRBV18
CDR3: ASSRTPLRGYNSPLH

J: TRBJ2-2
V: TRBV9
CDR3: ASSVGASGTTGELF

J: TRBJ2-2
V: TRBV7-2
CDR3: ASRTRESGELF

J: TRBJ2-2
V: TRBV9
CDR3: ASSVGLPNTGELF

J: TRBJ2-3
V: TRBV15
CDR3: ATSRQTGRTDTQY

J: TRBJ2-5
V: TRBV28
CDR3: ASSLTGGAETQY

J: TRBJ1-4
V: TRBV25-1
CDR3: ASRNRQGAIEKLF

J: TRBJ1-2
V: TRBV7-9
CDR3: ASSPSAGGNYGYT

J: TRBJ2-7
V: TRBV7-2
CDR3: ASSGQTGDEQY

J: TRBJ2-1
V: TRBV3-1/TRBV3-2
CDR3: ASSRSPRTPGLARNEQF

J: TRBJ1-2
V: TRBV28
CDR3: ASRTPLPTGIGANYGYT

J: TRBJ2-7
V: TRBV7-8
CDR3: ASSLGGQSYEQY

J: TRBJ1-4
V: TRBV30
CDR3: AWIQYTGGSEKLF

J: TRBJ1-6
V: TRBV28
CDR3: ASSPSRGRNSPLH

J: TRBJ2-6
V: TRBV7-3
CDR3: ASSFHHRDTISGANVLT

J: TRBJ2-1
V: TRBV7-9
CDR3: ASSLDMNEQF

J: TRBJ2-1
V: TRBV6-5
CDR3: ASRVRGSSYNEQF

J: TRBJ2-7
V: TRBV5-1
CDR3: ASSLQGGSYEQY

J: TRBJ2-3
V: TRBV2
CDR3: ASSDGQGVTDTQY

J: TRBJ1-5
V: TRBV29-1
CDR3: SVTGGTDQPQH

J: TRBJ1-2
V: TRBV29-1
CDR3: SVVGQTTDFYGYT

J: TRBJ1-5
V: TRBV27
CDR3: ASSLLGTGNQPQH

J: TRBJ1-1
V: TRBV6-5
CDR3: ASSSPGTEAF

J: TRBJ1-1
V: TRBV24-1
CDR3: ATSGGGLNTEAF

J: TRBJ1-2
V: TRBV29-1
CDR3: SVLGGLDNYGYT

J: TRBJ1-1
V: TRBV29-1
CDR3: SVALNTEAF

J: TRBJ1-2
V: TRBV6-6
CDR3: ASTHLWRDYGYT

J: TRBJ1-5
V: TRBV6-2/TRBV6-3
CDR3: ASSFYRENQPQH

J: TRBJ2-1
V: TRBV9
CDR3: ASSVVMGGNEQF

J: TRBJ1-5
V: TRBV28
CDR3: ASSLVQGDNQPQH

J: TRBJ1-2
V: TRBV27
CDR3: ASSLRQGNYGYT

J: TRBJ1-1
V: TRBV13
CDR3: ASSLAPGGGTEAF

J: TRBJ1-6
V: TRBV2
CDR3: ASRGGTGSPLH

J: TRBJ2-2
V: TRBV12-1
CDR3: ASSLGTSGRKGTGELF

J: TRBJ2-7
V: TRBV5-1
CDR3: ASSFGQGDEQY

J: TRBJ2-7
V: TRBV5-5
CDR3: ASSRPGTSGRNYEQY

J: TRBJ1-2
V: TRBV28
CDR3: ASSLARAGGDGYT

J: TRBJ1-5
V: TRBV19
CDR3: ASSMPPRADRPQH

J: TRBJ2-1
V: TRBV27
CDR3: ASSPRGTSGSNEQF

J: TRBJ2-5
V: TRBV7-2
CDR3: ASSLPKAGGETQY

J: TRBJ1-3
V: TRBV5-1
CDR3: ASSSKFQDPGNTIY

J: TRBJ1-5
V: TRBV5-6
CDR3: ASSLARDRWFQPQH

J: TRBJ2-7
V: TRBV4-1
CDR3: ASSHLTRQGSEQY

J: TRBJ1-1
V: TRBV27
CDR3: ASSLLGEVNTEAF

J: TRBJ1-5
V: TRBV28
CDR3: ASSFLGTVIQPQH

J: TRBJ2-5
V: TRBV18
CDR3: ASSPAHPGGETQY

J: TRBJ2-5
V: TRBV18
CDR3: ASSPRRGEGHQETQY

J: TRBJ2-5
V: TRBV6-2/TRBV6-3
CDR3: ASRPPGLATIIQETQY

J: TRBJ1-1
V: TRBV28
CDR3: ASSPGTTNTEAF

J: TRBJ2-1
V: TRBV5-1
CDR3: ASSLSSGQGDFEQF

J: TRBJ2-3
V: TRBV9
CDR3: ASSVDGSIDTQY

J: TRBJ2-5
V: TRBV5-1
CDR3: ASSLGTSGGAETQY

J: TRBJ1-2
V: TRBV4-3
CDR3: ASSRQGASGYT

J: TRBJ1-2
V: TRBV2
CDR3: ASSSGDQPYGYT

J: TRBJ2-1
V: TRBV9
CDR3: ASSVGHRVSVNEQF